Following are 12 T cell receptor beta chains from one sample sequenced in a study of blood T cells in healthy people across ages. PCR was performed a second time for roughly 7 to 12 cycles using a sample-barcoded 5' primer and a J-beta primer mix. One entry per CDR3 protein results from TCRdb running MiXCR on the 5' RACE reads. The sample lists about 1.8 million distinct CDR3 sequences, around 50% seen once, with about 2.1% in the top ten. The sequenced material came from blood. Receptors were obtained from a woman aged 40 to 55 in good health.

The chain joins TRBV7-6 to TRBJ2-1, with D possibly TRBD2 on 6 matching bases. Germline V CDR1 and CDR2: SGHVS, FNYEAQ. This CDR3 has 14 residues. V gave up 1 base and J gave up 5 bases, with 9 bases separating them. The CDR3 here is CASSLVPGDNEQFF. CDR3 DNA: TGTGCCAGCAGCTTAGTCCCGGGGGACAATGAGCAGTTCTTC.

The chain recombines TRBV3-1 with TRBJ1-2; D is unresolved. Germline lookup yields CDR1 LGHDT and CDR2 YNNKEL (reference sequence). This CDR3 is built from 15 residues. V was clipped by 4 bases and J by 4 bases, with 16 bases between them. In DNA, the CDR3 is TGTGCCAGCAGCCCGGACGGCCGACAATCCTATGGCTACACCTTC. The encoded protein is CASSPDGRQSYGYTF.

The chain combines TRBV11-2 with TRBJ2-1, with D perhaps matching TRBD2 (8 bases). CDR1 is SGHAT, CDR2 FQNNGV, per germline. The CDR3 runs to 16 residues. V was pared by 4 bases and J by 3 bases, with 16 bases between. The CDR3 loop reads CASSSGGSGVYNEQFF. Written as DNA, the CDR3 is TGTGCCAGCAGCTCAGGGGGTAGCGGGGTCTACAATGAGCAGTTCTTC.

The chain has TRBV5-1 and TRBJ2-4, with D possibly matching TRBD2 (6 bases). This CDR3 comprises 17 residues. From germline, CDR1 is SGHRS and CDR2 YFSETQ. V was pared by 0 bases and J by 13 bases, with 26 bases between. The CDR3 coding sequence is TGCGCCAGCAGCTTGGCACGGGACTCCCCCCGCGGGGATGAGCAGTACTTC. Protein sequence: CASSLARDSPRGDEQYF.

This clonotype was picked up a small number of times. The rearrangement uses TRBV7-2 and TRBJ2-3; D may be TRBD2 (5 bases). The CDR3 covers 14 residues. CDR1 is SGHTA and CDR2 is FQGNSA in the germline V gene. The V end was cut by 1 base, the J end by 4 bases, with 9 bases between. The CDR3 coding sequence is TGTGCCAGCAGCTTAGGATTCGGGGCAGATACGCAGTATTTT. It translates to CASSLGFGADTQYF.

This chain joins TRBV7-3 and TRBJ2-3; D assignment may be TRBD1 or TRBD2 (5 bases each). Trimming pared 5 bases from V and 2 bases from J, leaving 14 bases between. The V gene's germline CDR1 is SGHTA and CDR2 FQGTGA. The CDR3 runs 15 residues. CDR3 in DNA: TGTGCCAGCAGCCCTGGGGACGGTACCACAGATACGCAGTATTTT. It is translated as CASSPGDGTTDTQYF.

This rearrangement joins TRBV7-8 to TRBJ1-6; 10 bases are a match to TRBD1. V lost 4 bases and J lost 11; bases outside the gene matches: 8. CDR1 and CDR2 (germline): SGHVS, FQNEAQ. The CDR3 totals 15 residues. The DNA of the CDR3 is TGTGCCAGCAGCTCTAGGACAGGGGGTTTTCCACCCCTCCACTTT. Translating gives CASSSRTGGFPPLHF.

The sample holds one count of this clonotype. An end of the junction differs from the germline gene, which may be a read error. This sequence joins TRBV7-8 and TRBJ2-1; perhaps D is TRBD1 or TRBD2 (5 bases each). Germline V gene sequence: CDR1 SGHVS, CDR2 FQNEAQ. CDR3 length: 14 amino acids. The CDR3 region is CACSLAGTWDEQFF. In nucleotides, the CDR3 is TGTGCCTGCAGCTTAGCCGGGACGTGGGATGAGCAGTTCTTC.

This chain joins TRBV6-6 and TRBJ1-5; TRBD1 agrees at 7 bases. Germline V gene lookup returns CDR1 MNHNY and CDR2 SVGAGI (reference sequence). This CDR3 region has 16 residues. V gave up 2 bases and J gave up 1 base; unmatched junction bases: 5. In nucleotides, the CDR3 is TGTGCCAGCAGTTACGCTGACAGGGCGAGCAATCAGCCCCAGCATTTT. Residues: CASSYADRASNQPQHF.

This clonotype was found a few times. The chain is built from TRBV10-3 and TRBJ2-7; D assignment may be TRBD1 or TRBD2 (5 bases each). This CDR3 comprises 13 residues. V was pared by 5 bases and J by 3 bases, with 11 bases between. The germline gives CDR1 ENHRY, CDR2 SYGVKD. CDR3 sequence (DNA): TGTGCCATCAGTCCCCGGGACCTCTACGAGCAGTACTTC. This codes for CAISPRDLYEQYF.

Ten or more counts support this clonotype. This chain joins TRBV28 and TRBJ2-3; 7 nucleotides align to TRBD1. The germline V gene encodes CDR1 MDHEN and CDR2 SYDVKM. Unmatched junction bases numbered 13, after V lost 5 bases and J lost 2 bases. The length of the CDR3 is 17 residues. This CDR3 is CASSTPFGQGDTDTQYF. DNA of the CDR3: TGTGCCAGCAGTACCCCTTTTGGGCAGGGGGACACAGATACGCAGTATTTT.

The chain joins TRBV20-1 to TRBJ2-1; D call uncertain. Germline loops: CDR1 DFQATT, CDR2 SNEGSKA (reference sequence). This CDR3 has 15 amino acids. V lost 4 bases and J lost 13, with 26 bases in between. The CDR3: CSAKLPRAAQETQFF. CDR3 sequence (DNA): TGCAGTGCTAAACTCCCCCGGGCGGCACAAGAGACCCAGTTCTTC.